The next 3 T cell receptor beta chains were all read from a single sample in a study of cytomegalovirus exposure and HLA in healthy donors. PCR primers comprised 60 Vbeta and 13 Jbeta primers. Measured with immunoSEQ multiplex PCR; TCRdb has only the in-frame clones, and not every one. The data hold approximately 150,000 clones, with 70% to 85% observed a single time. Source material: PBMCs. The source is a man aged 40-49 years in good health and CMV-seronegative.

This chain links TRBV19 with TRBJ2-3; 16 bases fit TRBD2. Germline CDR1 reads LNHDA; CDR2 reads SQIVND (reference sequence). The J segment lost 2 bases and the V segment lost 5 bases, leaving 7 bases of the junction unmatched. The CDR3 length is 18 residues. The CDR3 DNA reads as TGTGCCAGTAGTTCCGGGACTAGCGGGGGGGCTTCCACAGATACGCAGTATTTT. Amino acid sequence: CASSSGTSGGASTDTQYF.

In DNA form, the CDR3 reads TGTGCCAGCACACAGCAGCTTACAAGACCAGTCCAAGAGACCCAGTACTTC. It yields the protein CASTQQLTRPVQETQYF. The chain is built from TRBV7-3 and TRBJ2-5; D uncertain. This CDR3 comprises 17 residues. Per the germline V gene, CDR1 is SGHTA and CDR2 is FQGTGA. Trimming cost V 7 bases and J 1 base, with 22 bases left between them.

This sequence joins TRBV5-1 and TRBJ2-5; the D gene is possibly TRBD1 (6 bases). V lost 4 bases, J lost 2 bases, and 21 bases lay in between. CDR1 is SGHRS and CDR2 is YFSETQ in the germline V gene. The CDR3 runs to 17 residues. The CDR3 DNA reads TGCGCCAGCAGCCCAAAGGGCTTCACAGGGTGGCAAGAGACCCAGTACTTC. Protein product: CASSPKGFTGWQETQYF.